This TCR beta chain comes out of a study of T cell repertoires in cytomegalovirus infection. In the study overall: The public TCR beta signatures pointed to both CMV infection and matching HLA type. Study-level points and caveats: Of the TCR beta families, the public ones yielded a cumulative frequency that identified carriers of CMV plus the relevant HLA.

TCRdb re-called the reads with MiXCR, one entry per CDR3 protein. The sample holds 70,000 to 85,000 distinct CDR3 sequences; about 37% are singletons and the top ten take 85% to 95%. Details on this clonotype: The antigen is undetermined.

The CDR3 totals 17 residues. V shed 5 bases, J shed 1 base, and the junction held 10 bases outside the gene matches. Germline V gives CDR1 SGHAT, CDR2 FQNNGV. The rearrangement joins TRBV11-2 to TRBJ2-5, with 10 bases aligning to TRBD2. The receptor comes from a human donor in good health (CMV status not recorded). Some clones in this sample may be carry-over from other donors' samples. The starting material was CD8+ T cells from cultured PBMCs, obtained from culture after CMV antigen stimulation. CDR3 nucleotide sequence: TGTGCCAGCAGCGAAAACTACGGACTAGCGGCCCAAGAGACCCAGTACTTC. Translation: CASSENYGLAAQETQYF.